The 2 T cell receptor beta chains given below trace back to one sample, sequenced in a study of Graves' ophthalmopathy and Graves' hyperthyroidism. The study amplified TCR beta CDR3 regions using RNA transcripts. The workflow started with a first-round RT-PCR run with HTBI primers and then moved on to a second-round multiplex PCR. TCRdb fed the multiplex PCR reads into MiXCR, producing one record per CDR3 protein. The top ten hold 11% of the sample, which has more than 1,000,000 distinct CDR3 sequences, about two fifths seen once. The specimen was peripheral blood or thyroid tissue (not recorded which). These receptors were collected from an adult man with Graves' hyperthyroidism.

The genes are TRBV6-5 and TRBJ2-6, with D perhaps matching TRBD2 (6 bases). This CDR3 is built from 17 residues. V was trimmed by 5 bases and J by 1 base, leaving 15 bases between them. Germline CDR1 and CDR2: MNHEY and SVGAGI. CDR3 DNA: TGTGCCAGCAGTCCAGTGACCGGGGGATCTGGGGCCAACGTCCTGACTTTC. Translation: CASSPVTGGSGANVLTF.

This clonotype has only a few counts. V and J are TRBV2 and TRBJ2-5; possibly TRBD1 for D (5 bases). Germline V lookup: CDR1 SNHLY, CDR2 FYNNEI. V lost 6 bases and J 8 bases, leaving 13 bases between the germline ends. The CDR3 consists of 12 residues. The CDR3, as DNA: TGTGCCAGCAGGGTCAGGGCAGGTACCCAGTACTTC. As protein: CASRVRAGTQYF.